Below, 12 T cell receptor beta chains from the same sample are listed, as sequenced in a study of blood T cell repertoires in COVID-19. Some clones are missing from TCRdb's copy, which holds only in-frame ones; the method was immunoSEQ multiplex PCR. This table holds roughly 97,000 clones, over 75% found once. The specimen was peripheral blood. The receptor set was obtained from a man in his 70s with acute or convalescent COVID-19.

CDR3 sequence reads: CAISESTSGVNEQFF. DNA for the CDR3: TGTGCCATCAGTGAGTCGACTAGCGGTGTCAATGAGCAGTTCTTC. The genes are TRBV10-3 and TRBJ2-1; 9 nucleotides align to TRBD2. Germline-derived CDR1 and CDR2 are ENHRY and SYGVKD. The CDR3 contains 15 residues. Trimming at V came to 0 bases and at J to 6 bases, leaving 3 bases not matched to a gene.

The CDR3 nucleotides are TGTGCCATCCGAGACAGGGGTAATGAAAAACTGTTTTTT. This encodes CAIRDRGNEKLFF. The genes are TRBV10-3 and TRBJ1-4, with 8 nucleotides matching TRBD1. V was pared by 8 bases and J by 4 bases, with 3 bases of the junction left unmatched. Germline V gene data show CDR1 as ENHRY and CDR2 as SYGVKD. The CDR3 covers 13 residues.

This clone showed up just a few times. V gene TRBV11-3 combines with J gene TRBJ2-5; TRBD1 agrees at 9 bases. Looked up from germline, CDR1 is SGHNT and CDR2 is YENEEA. This CDR3 region has 15 residues. V gave up 1 base and J gave up 4 bases; unmatched junction bases: 4. The CDR3 DNA reads as TGTGCCAGCAGCTTAGGGGGACAGGGAGGAGAGACCCAGTACTTC. It encodes CASSLGGQGGETQYF.

The chain carries TRBV7-3 and TRBJ2-7, with D tentatively TRBD1 (5 bases). The germline CDR1 and CDR2 sequences are SGHTA and FQGTGA. V was clipped by 4 bases and J by 7 bases, with 20 bases between them. The CDR3 extends over 15 amino acids. The CDR3 nucleotides are TGTGCCAGCAGCTCACCCCCTGACAGATTTGGAGAGCAGTACGTC. Protein: CASSSPPDRFGEQYV.

The CDR3 sequence: CASSTRSGQGTDTGELFF. The DNA for the CDR3 is TGTGCCAGCAGCACGCGGTCCGGACAGGGGACAGACACCGGGGAGCTGTTTTTT. This chain joins TRBV5-5 and TRBJ2-2; 9 bases are a match to TRBD1. From germline, CDR1 is SGHKS and CDR2 YYEKEE (reference sequence). V gave up 4 bases and J gave up 3 bases; unmatched junction bases: 13. The CDR3 consists of 18 residues.

This clone showed up just once. The chain carries TRBV11-1 and TRBJ2-1; 9 nucleotides agree with TRBD1. The junction had 11 bases not matched to a gene; V was cut back by 5 bases and J by 6 bases. There are 16 residues in the CDR3. CDR1 and CDR2 (germline): SGHAT, FQDESV (reference sequence). This CDR3 reads CASSQRGQGFFNEQFF. The CDR3, as DNA: TGTGCCAGCAGCCAAAGGGGACAGGGTTTTTTCAATGAGCAGTTCTTC.

The rearrangement joins TRBV7-2 to TRBJ2-1; D perhaps matches TRBD1 (5 bases). Germline V gives CDR1 SGHTA, CDR2 FQGNSA. Trimming took off 5 bases at V and 7 bases at J, with 9 bases between the two ends. The CDR3 is 12 residues long. In nucleotides, the CDR3 is TGTGCCAGCAGCCAGGGCCAGAATGAGCAGTTCTTC. This gives the protein CASSQGQNEQFF.

The chain employs TRBV5-1 and TRBJ2-3; TRBD2 agrees at 10 bases. V was pared by 0 bases and J by 5 bases, with 9 bases of the junction left unmatched. This CDR3 contains 17 residues. The germline V gene has CDR1 SGHRS and CDR2 YFSETQ. This CDR3 is CASSLDARLAGVDTQYF. CDR3 nucleotide sequence: TGCGCCAGCAGCTTGGATGCGAGGCTAGCGGGAGTAGATACGCAGTATTTT.

The J gene is TRBJ1-3, the V gene TRBV28; tentative D call: TRBD1 (5 bases). CDR1 and CDR2 (germline): MDHEN, SYDVKM. V was clipped by 5 bases and J by 0 bases, with 14 bases between them. The CDR3 is made up of 16 amino acids. The CDR3: CASSPAAGNSGNTIYF. The CDR3, as DNA: TGTGCCAGCAGTCCCGCGGCAGGGAACTCTGGAAACACCATATATTTT.

The chain recombines TRBV5-4 with TRBJ2-5; 7 positions agree with TRBD2. Germline CDR1 SGHNT, CDR2 YYREEE (reference sequence). The CDR3 is 15 residues long. Trimming cost V 2 bases and J 5 bases; bases outside gene matches: 9. CDR3 sequence reads: CASSFVAGATETQYF. CDR3 coding DNA: TGTGCCAGCAGCTTTGTGGCGGGAGCGACGGAGACCCAGTACTTC.

The V call is TRBV9, the J call TRBJ1-2; D might be TRBD1 (5 bases). The V and J ends lost 1 base and 4 bases respectively, with 14 bases between them. CDR3 length equals 15 residues. Germline CDR1 reads SGDLS; CDR2 reads YYNGEE. The DNA of the CDR3 is TGTGCCAGCAGCGTATCACAGGTCCTCAGCTATGGCTACACCTTC. It is translated as CASSVSQVLSYGYTF. Drawing the rest from reference TRBV9 and TRBJ1-2, the complete variable domain is DSGVTQTPKHLITATGQRVTLRCSPRSGDLSVYWYQQSLDQGLQFLIQYYNGEERAKGNILERFSAQQFPDLHSELNLSSLELGDSALYFCASSVSQVLSYGYTFGSGTRLTVV.

This rearrangement joins TRBV6-5 to TRBJ1-6; D is unclear. Germline V CDR1 and CDR2: MNHEY, SVGAGI. This CDR3 is built from 12 residues. V was clipped by 7 bases and J by 10 bases, with 11 bases between them. The CDR3 protein is CASTTARSPLHF. The CDR3 nucleotides are TGTGCCAGCACGACGGCGAGGTCACCCCTCCACTTT.